Included here is one T cell receptor (beta chain) sequence, with context. As yet, its antigen is unknown. The sample is drawn from a study of cytomegalovirus exposure and HLA in healthy donors. This PCR relied on a set of 60 Vbeta primers and 13 Jbeta primers. Profiled with immunoSEQ multiplex PCR; TCRdb holds only in-frame clones, not every one. The profile shows 120,000 or so clones, around 75% of them singletons. The CDR3 has 13 residues. Looked up from germline, CDR1 is LNHDA and CDR2 is SQIVND (reference sequence). With 6 bases removed from V and 5 bases from J, the gap between germline ends came to 13 bases. Study-level findings and limits: The analysis excluded some indistinguishable V segments, including TRBV6-2 and TRBV6-3. In a later analysis, the majority of CMV-associated beta chains seemingly showed HLA restriction. Clonal expansion was found to be greater in HLA-associated TCR beta chains than in equally common others in a later analysis.

The sequenced sample consisted of PBMCs. This TCR was recovered from a woman aged 45-65 years in good health and CMV-seropositive. The V gene is TRBV19, the J gene TRBJ2-5; possibly TRBD1 for D (5 bases). This CDR3 reads CASSFRVSETQYF. The DNA of the CDR3 is TGTGCCAGTAGCTTCAGGGTATCGGAGACCCAGTACTTC.